Listed here is a single T cell receptor beta chain. The data were produced by immunoSEQ multiplex PCR, yet TCRdb's version contains in-frame clones alone and is incomplete. The sample has 200,000 or so clones; 75% to 85% are singletons. These data come from a study of blood T cell repertoires in COVID-19. The V and J ends lost 5 bases and 6 bases respectively, with 19 bases between them. Looked up from germline, CDR1 is SEHNR and CDR2 is FQNEAQ (reference sequence). The CDR3 totals 15 residues. This receptor was obtained from a human donor in a cohort sampled during active COVID-19. The sequenced material came from peripheral blood. The chain joins TRBV7-9 to TRBJ1-2, with D tentatively TRBD1 (6 bases). This CDR3 is CASSPGGGAFHGYTF. CDR3 in DNA: TGTGCCAGCAGCCCGGGAGGGGGTGCGTTTCATGGCTACACCTTC.